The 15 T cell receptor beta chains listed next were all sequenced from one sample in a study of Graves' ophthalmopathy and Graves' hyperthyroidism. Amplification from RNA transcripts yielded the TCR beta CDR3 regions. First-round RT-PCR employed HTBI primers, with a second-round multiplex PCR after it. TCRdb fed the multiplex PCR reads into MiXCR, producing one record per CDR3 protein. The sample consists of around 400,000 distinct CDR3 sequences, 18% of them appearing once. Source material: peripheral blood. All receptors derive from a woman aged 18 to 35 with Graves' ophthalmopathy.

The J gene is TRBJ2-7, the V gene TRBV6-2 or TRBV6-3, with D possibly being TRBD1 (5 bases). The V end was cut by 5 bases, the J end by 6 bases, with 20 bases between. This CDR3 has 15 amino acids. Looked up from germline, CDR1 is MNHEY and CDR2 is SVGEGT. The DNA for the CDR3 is TGTGCCAGCAGTCAACTCGACTCCCTTCAGGGCGAGCAGTACTTC. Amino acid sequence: CASSQLDSLQGEQYF.

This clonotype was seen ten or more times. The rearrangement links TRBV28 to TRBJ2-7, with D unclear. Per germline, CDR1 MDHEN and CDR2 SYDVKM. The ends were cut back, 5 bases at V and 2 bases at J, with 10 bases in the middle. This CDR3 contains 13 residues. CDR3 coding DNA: TGTGCCAGCAGTCCCGTTCACACCTACGAGCAGTACTTC. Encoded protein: CASSPVHTYEQYF.

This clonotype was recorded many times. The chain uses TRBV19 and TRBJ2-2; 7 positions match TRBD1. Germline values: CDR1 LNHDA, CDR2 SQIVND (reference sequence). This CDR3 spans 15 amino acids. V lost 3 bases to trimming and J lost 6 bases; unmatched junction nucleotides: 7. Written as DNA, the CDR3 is TGTGCCAGTAGTATTGAGGGGGCGCTCCCCGGGGAGCTGTTTTTT. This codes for CASSIEGALPGELFF.

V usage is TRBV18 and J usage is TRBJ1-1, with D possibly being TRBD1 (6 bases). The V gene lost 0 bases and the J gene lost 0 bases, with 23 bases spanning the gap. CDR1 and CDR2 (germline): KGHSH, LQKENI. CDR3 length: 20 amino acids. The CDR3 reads CASSPPESWGPVHMNTEAFF. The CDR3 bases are TGTGCCAGCTCACCACCGGAATCGTGGGGGCCGGTGCACATGAACACTGAAGCTTTCTTT.

This CDR3 reads CSAREASGRSETQYF. For the CDR3, the DNA is TGCAGTGCTAGAGAAGCTAGCGGGAGATCTGAGACCCAGTACTTC. This sequence joins TRBV20-1 and TRBJ2-5; 10 positions agree with TRBD2. Germline trimming cut 0 bases from V and 5 bases from J; bases unmatched to any gene: 6. CDR1 is DFQATT, CDR2 SNEGSKA, per germline (reference sequence). The CDR3 totals 15 residues.

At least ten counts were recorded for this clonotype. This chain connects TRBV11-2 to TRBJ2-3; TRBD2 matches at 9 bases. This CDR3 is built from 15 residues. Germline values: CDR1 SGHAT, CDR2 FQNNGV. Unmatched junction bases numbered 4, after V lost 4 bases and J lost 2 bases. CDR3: CASSSREGDTDTQYF. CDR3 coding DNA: TGTGCCAGCAGCTCGCGGGAGGGGGACACAGATACGCAGTATTTT.

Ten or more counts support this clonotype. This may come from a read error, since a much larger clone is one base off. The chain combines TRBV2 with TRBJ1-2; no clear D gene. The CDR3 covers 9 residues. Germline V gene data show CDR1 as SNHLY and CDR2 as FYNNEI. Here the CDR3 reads CACRYGYTF. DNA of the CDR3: TGTGCCTGCAGGTATGGCTACACCTTC. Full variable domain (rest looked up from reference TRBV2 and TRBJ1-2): EPEVTQTPSHQVTQMGQEVILRCVPISNHLYFYWYRQILGQKVEFLVSFYNNEISEKSEIFDDQFSVERPDGSNFTLKIRSTKLEDSAMYFCACRYGYTFGSGTRLTVV.

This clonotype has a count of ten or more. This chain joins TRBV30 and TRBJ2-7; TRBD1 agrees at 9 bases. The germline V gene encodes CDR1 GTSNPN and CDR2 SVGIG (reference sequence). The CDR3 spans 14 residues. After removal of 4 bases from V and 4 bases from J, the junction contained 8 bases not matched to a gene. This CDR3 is CAWTPDRGLYEQYF. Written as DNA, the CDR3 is TGTGCCTGGACACCGGACAGGGGATTATACGAGCAGTACTTC.

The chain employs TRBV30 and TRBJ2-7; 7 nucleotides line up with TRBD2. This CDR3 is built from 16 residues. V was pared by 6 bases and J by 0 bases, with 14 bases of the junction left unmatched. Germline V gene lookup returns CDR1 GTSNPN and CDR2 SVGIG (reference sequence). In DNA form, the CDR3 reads TGTGCCTGTCAGATAGCGGGTATATGGAGCTCCTACGAGCAGTACTTC. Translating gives CACQIAGIWSSYEQYF. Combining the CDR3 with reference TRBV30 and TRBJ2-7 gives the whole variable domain SQTIHQWPATLVQPVGSPLSLECTVEGTSNPNLYWYRQAAGRGLQLLFYSVGIGQISSEVPQNLSASRPQDRQFILSSKKLLLSDSGFYLCACQIAGIWSSYEQYFGPGTRLTVT.

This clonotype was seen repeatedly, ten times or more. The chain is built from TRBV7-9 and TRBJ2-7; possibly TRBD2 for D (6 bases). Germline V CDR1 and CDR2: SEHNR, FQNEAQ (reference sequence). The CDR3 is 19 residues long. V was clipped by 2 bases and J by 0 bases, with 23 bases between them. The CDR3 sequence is CASSLYVTVSGPLSYEQYF. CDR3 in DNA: TGTGCCAGCAGCTTATATGTCACAGTTAGCGGACCTCTCTCCTACGAGCAGTACTTC.

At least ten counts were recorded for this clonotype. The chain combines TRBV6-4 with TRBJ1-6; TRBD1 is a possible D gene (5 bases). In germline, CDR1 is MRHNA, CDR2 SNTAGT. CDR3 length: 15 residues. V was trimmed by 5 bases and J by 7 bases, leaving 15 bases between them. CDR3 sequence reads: CASSTFGGGNSPLHF. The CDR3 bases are TGTGCCAGCAGTACCTTTGGTGGGGGGAATTCACCCCTCCACTTT.

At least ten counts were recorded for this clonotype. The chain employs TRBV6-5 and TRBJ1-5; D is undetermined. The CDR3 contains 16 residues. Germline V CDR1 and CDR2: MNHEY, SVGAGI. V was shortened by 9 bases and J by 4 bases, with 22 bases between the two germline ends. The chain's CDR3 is CASLLARPTINQPQHF. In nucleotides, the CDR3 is TGTGCCAGTCTGTTGGCTCGCCCAACTATTAATCAGCCCCAGCATTTT.

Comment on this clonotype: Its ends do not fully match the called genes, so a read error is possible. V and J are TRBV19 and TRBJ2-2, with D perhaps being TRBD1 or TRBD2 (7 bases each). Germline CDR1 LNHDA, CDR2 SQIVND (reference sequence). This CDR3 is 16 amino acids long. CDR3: CASGISGGVRPGELFF. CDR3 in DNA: TGTGCCAGTGGTATCTCAGGGGGGGTAAGACCCGGGGAGCTGTTTTTT.

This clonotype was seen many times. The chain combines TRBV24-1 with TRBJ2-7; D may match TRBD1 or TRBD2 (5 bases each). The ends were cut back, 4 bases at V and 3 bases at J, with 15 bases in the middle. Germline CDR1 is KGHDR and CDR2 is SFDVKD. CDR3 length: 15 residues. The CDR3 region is CATSDASGRFYEQYF. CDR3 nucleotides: TGTGCCACCAGTGACGCTTCGGGACGGTTCTACGAGCAGTACTTC.

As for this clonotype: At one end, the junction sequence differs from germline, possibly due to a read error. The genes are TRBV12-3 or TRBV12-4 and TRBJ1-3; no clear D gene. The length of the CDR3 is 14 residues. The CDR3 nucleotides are TGTGCCAGCAGTCCCATAGACTCTGGAAACACCATATGTTTT. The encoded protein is CASSPIDSGNTICF.